Listed below are T cell receptor beta chains from one sample, sequenced in a study of T cell responses to AZD1222 COVID-19 vaccine. Method: immunoSEQ multiplex PCR; TCRdb's copy keeps in-frame clones and lacks some. The data hold around 200,000 clones, with 88% observed a single time. This specimen was peripheral blood, taken 28 days after the second AZD1222 dose. These receptors originate from an adult who received the AZD1222 COVID-19 vaccine. Each CDR3 is given with its conserved first and last residue. D genes are given only for firm matches. Only part of the rows carry a size: once, few, many, or a class if the clone is expanded.

D gene	J gene	clone size	V gene	CDR3 protein	CDR3 DNA
-	TRBJ2-5	once	TRBV5-1	CASSLVPGSETQYF	TGCGCCAGCAGCTTGGTTCCAGGGTCGGAGACCCAGTACTTC
-	TRBJ2-7	-	TRBV28	CASSPTGRPSYEQYF	TGTGCCAGCAGCCCCACTGGGCGCCCCTCCTACGAGCAGTACTTC
-	TRBJ2-7	few	TRBV5-4	CASSLGESYEQYF	TGTGCCAGCAGCTTAGGGGAGTCCTACGAGCAGTACTTC
TRBD2	TRBJ2-3	-	TRBV19	CASSPGPGGTDTQYF	TGTGCCAGTAGTCCCGGACCGGGGGGGACGGATACGCAGTATTTT
-	TRBJ1-1	-	TRBV30	CAWSRRTEAFF	TGTGCCTGGAGTAGAAGAACTGAAGCTTTCTTT
-	TRBJ2-3	-	TRBV24-1	CATSDFNGRQEEMDTQYF	TGTGCCACCAGTGATTTCAACGGACGACAGGAGGAAATGGATACGCAGTATTTT
-	TRBJ2-7	-	TRBV4-1	CASSQIGGQGSYEQYF	TGCGCCAGCAGCCAGATAGGTGGGCAGGGGTCCTACGAGCAGTACTTC
TRBD1	TRBJ1-5	once	TRBV6-4	CASSDTSRDREISQPQHF	TGTGCCAGCAGTGACACTTCAAGGGACAGGGAAATAAGTCAGCCCCAGCATTTT
-	TRBJ2-2	-	TRBV20-1	CSASQAPGARTGELFF	TGCAGTGCTAGTCAGGCCCCGGGGGCGCGCACCGGGGAGCTGTTTTTT
-	TRBJ1-1	-	TRBV5-5	CASRRQGMNTEAFF	TGTGCCAGCAGGCGGCAGGGCATGAACACTGAAGCTTTCTTT
-	TRBJ1-3	-	TRBV7-2	CASSLDRSRSGNTIYF	TGTGCCAGCAGCTTAGACAGGTCTCGCTCTGGAAACACCATATATTTT
-	TRBJ1-2	-	TRBV6-2/TRBV6-3	CASSPSMGRPGKSYGYTF	TGTGCCAGCAGCCCCTCAATGGGCCGTCCGGGGAAGAGCTATGGCTACACCTTC
-	TRBJ2-6	-	TRBV19	CASSSRQPPSGANVLTF	TGTGCCAGTAGTTCCCGACAACCCCCATCTGGGGCCAACGTCCTGACTTTC
-	TRBJ1-5	once	TRBV27	CASTPVAGISRQPQHF	TGTGCCAGCACCCCTGTGGCCGGAATAAGTCGGCAGCCCCAGCATTTT
-	TRBJ1-5	-	TRBV7-8	CASSLGGGGHQPQHF	TGTGCCAGCAGCTTAGGGGGCGGGGGGCATCAGCCCCAGCATTTT
TRBD2	TRBJ2-2	-	TRBV7-3	CASSLSRGLASTTGELFF	TGTGCCAGCAGCTTATCCCGAGGACTAGCGAGCACCACCGGGGAGCTGTTTTTT
TRBD1	TRBJ2-7	-	TRBV9	CASSPRDRGSRNEQYF	TGTGCCAGCAGCCCAAGGGACAGGGGCTCCCGGAACGAGCAGTACTTC
-	TRBJ2-5	-	TRBV5-1	CASGRGGQETQYF	TGCGCCAGCGGGAGGGGGGGCCAAGAGACCCAGTACTTC
TRBD2	TRBJ2-1	-	TRBV4-1	CARTTGLAGDEQFF	TGCGCCAGAACTACGGGACTAGCGGGAGATGAGCAGTTCTTC
-	TRBJ2-3	-	TRBV5-1	CASSLQPDPSTDTQYF	TGCGCCAGCAGCTTACAACCGGACCCTAGCACAGATACGCAGTATTTT
TRBD2	TRBJ2-7	once	TRBV28	CASSLVAGGPGRTYEQYF	TGTGCCAGCAGTTTAGTAGCGGGAGGGCCGGGTCGAACCTACGAGCAGTACTTC
TRBD1	TRBJ1-1	few	TRBV9	CASSKGQGDEAFF	TGTGCCAGCAGCAAGGGACAGGGCGATGAAGCTTTCTTT
TRBD2	TRBJ2-2	-	TRBV19	CASSGRDTGELFF	TGTGCCAGTAGCGGGAGGGACACCGGGGAGCTGTTTTTT
TRBD1	TRBJ1-4	-	TRBV13	CASSFRGRGGEKLFF	TGTGCCAGCAGCTTCAGGGGGCGAGGCGGTGAAAAACTGTTTTTT
TRBD1	TRBJ2-2	-	TRBV10-3	CAISLRQGGNTGELFF	TGTGCCATCAGCTTAAGACAGGGTGGGAACACCGGGGAGCTGTTTTTT
-	TRBJ2-1	-	TRBV7-9	CASSSTGALSYNEQFF	TGTGCCAGCAGCAGCACGGGGGCCCTCTCCTACAATGAGCAGTTCTTC
TRBD2	TRBJ2-2	-	TRBV9	CASSVVGSTGGTGELFF	TGTGCCAGCAGCGTAGTAGGTTCGACGGGGGGGACCGGGGAGCTGTTTTTT
TRBD2	TRBJ2-7	-	TRBV9	CASSVEAGGLHYYEQYF	TGTGCCAGCAGCGTAGAGGCGGGAGGGTTACATTACTACGAGCAGTACTTC
TRBD2	TRBJ2-6	few	TRBV28	CACVPAGGSGANVLTF	TGTGCCTGCGTCCCAGCGGGGGGCTCTGGGGCCAACGTCCTGACTTTC
-	TRBJ2-7	-	TRBV6-2/TRBV6-3	CASSAGGRKHEQYF	TGTGCCAGCAGCGCTGGGGGGAGAAAACACGAGCAGTACTTC
-	TRBJ2-2	once	TRBV23-1	CASSVGRGGTGELFF	TGCGCCAGCAGTGTAGGAAGGGGCGGAACCGGGGAGCTGTTTTTT
-	TRBJ2-7	-	TRBV5-4	CASSLGSQNEQYF	TGTGCCAGCAGCTTGGGGTCCCAGAACGAGCAGTACTTC